These 26 T cell receptor beta chains share one sample of origin, sequenced in a study of blood T cell repertoires in COVID-19. The data were produced by immunoSEQ multiplex PCR, yet TCRdb's version contains in-frame clones alone and is incomplete. The table shows about 400,000 clones, with 89% occurring only once. The sequenced sample consisted of peripheral blood. These receptors originate from a man aged 35-49 years with acute or convalescent COVID-19.

The chain is built from TRBV11-1 and TRBJ2-3; 10 nucleotides agree with TRBD2. The germline gives CDR1 SGHAT, CDR2 FQDESV (reference sequence). The CDR3 is made up of 16 amino acids. Trimming cost V 0 bases and J 2 bases; bases outside gene matches: 2. In DNA form, the CDR3 reads TGTGCCAGCAGCTTAGCCAGCGGGGGGGACACAGATACGCAGTATTTT. Amino acids: CASSLASGGDTDTQYF.

This rearrangement joins TRBV25-1 to TRBJ1-1, with 9 bases that match TRBD1. The V gene's germline CDR1 is MGHDK and CDR2 SYGVNS. This CDR3 has 13 amino acids. The V segment lost 3 bases and the J segment 5 bases; nucleotides outside the gene matches: 1. The CDR3 DNA reads TGTGCCAGCAGTGAGGACAGGGGAACTGAAGCTTTCTTT. Amino acid sequence: CASSEDRGTEAFF. Together with reference TRBV25-1 and TRBJ1-1, the CDR3 gives the full variable domain: EADIYQTPRYLVIGTGKKITLECSQTMGHDKMYWYQQDPGMELHLIHYSYGVNSTEKGDLSSESTVSRIRTEHFPLTLESARPSHTSQYLCASSEDRGTEAFFGQGTRLTVV.

The chain employs TRBV9 and TRBJ1-1; 8 bases fit TRBD1. Unmatched junction bases numbered 10, after V lost 5 bases and J lost 7 bases. The CDR3 extends over 14 amino acids. Germline V gene sequence: CDR1 SGDLS, CDR2 YYNGEE. DNA for the CDR3: TGTGCCAGCAGTGTGCAGGGGGCTGATGGTGAAGCTTTCTTT. Amino acid sequence: CASSVQGADGEAFF.

V and J are TRBV12-3 or TRBV12-4 and TRBJ2-7; D call uncertain. The CDR3 totals 11 residues. Deletions cut 5 bases from V and 2 bases from J, with 4 bases between. The CDR3 region is CASSGPYEQYF. CDR3 coding DNA: TGTGCCAGCAGTGGGCCCTACGAGCAGTACTTC.

CDR3 in DNA: TGTGCCAGCAGCGTAAGTGGAGGACAGGCGAACACTGAAGCTTTCTTT. It translates to CASSVSGGQANTEAFF. The chain uses TRBV9 and TRBJ1-1; the match to TRBD1 covers 7 bases. This CDR3 contains 16 residues. Looked up from germline, CDR1 is SGDLS and CDR2 is YYNGEE. V was pared by 1 base and J by 1 base, with 7 bases of the junction left unmatched.

The chain couples TRBV5-4 to TRBJ2-6, with D possibly being TRBD1 (5 bases). The V gene's germline CDR1 is SGHNT and CDR2 YYREEE (reference sequence). V lost 6 bases, J lost 4 bases, and 17 bases lay in between. The CDR3 consists of 16 residues. The CDR3 region is CASTPRRGTGANVLTF. Written as DNA, the CDR3 is TGTGCCAGCACCCCTCGAAGGGGAACCGGGGCCAACGTCCTGACTTTC.

The V call is TRBV28, the J call TRBJ1-5; D is perhaps TRBD1 (5 bases). V was shortened by 1 base and J by 3 bases, with 13 bases between the two germline ends. Germline CDR1 MDHEN, CDR2 SYDVKM. The CDR3 has 16 amino acids. The CDR3 loop reads CASSLLTGRSNQPQHF. DNA of the CDR3: TGTGCCAGCAGTTTATTAACAGGCCGCTCCAATCAGCCCCAGCATTTT.

The chain carries TRBV11-2 and TRBJ1-3, with D possibly being TRBD1 (5 bases). V was cut by 5 bases and J by 4 bases, with 15 bases left in between. Germline CDR1 SGHAT, CDR2 FQNNGV. The CDR3 totals 15 residues. This CDR3 is CASSQGVPGGNTIYF. For the CDR3, the DNA is TGTGCCAGCAGCCAAGGGGTTCCGGGCGGAAACACCATATATTTT. The full variable domain, completed using reference TRBV11-2 and TRBJ1-3, is EAGVAQSPRYKIIEKRQSVAFWCNPISGHATLYWYQQILGQGPKLLIQFQNNGVVDDSQLPKDRFSAERLKGVDSTLKIQPAKLEDSAVYLCASSQGVPGGNTIYFGEGSWLTVV.

The genes are TRBV6-6 and TRBJ1-4, with unresolved D. V was shortened by 5 bases and J by 11 bases, with 21 bases between the two germline ends. The V gene's germline CDR1 is MNHNY and CDR2 SVGAGI (reference sequence). The CDR3 length is 15 residues. This CDR3 is CASSPSGPAGGKLFF. The CDR3 nucleotides are TGTGCCAGCAGTCCCTCCGGGCCCGCGGGCGGTAAACTGTTTTTT.

The V and J genes are TRBV7-3 and TRBJ1-4; D is perhaps TRBD1 (5 bases). This CDR3 spans 14 amino acids. Germline V lookup: CDR1 SGHTA, CDR2 FQGTGA. Trimming removed 5 bases from V and 7 bases from J, with 14 bases in between. The CDR3 DNA reads TGTGCCAGCAGCCCCGGGGGATCTTTTGAAAAACTGTTTTTT. Translating it yields CASSPGGSFEKLFF.

The chain links TRBV4-1 to TRBJ1-2, with 8 bases identical to TRBD1. The germline gives CDR1 MGHRA, CDR2 YSYEKL. V lost 1 base and J lost 7; bases outside the gene matches: 11. The CDR3 is 16 amino acids. The CDR3 here is CASSQARTGRSRGYTF. DNA of the CDR3: TGCGCCAGCAGCCAAGCCCGGACAGGGCGGTCTCGTGGCTACACCTTC.

The rearrangement joins TRBV2 to TRBJ1-1; the D is unclear. Germline lookup yields CDR1 SNHLY and CDR2 FYNNEI. CDR3 length: 14 residues. The ends were cut back, 5 bases at V and 3 bases at J, with 13 bases in the middle. CDR3 in DNA: TGTGCCAGCAGTAACCTAGAGGGTTACACTGAAGCTTTCTTT. Its protein is CASSNLEGYTEAFF.

The CDR3 DNA sequence: TGTGCCAGCAGCTTGGGACAGTTTGAGCAGTTCTTC. It encodes CASSLGQFEQFF. The chain has TRBV11-2 and TRBJ2-1, with 7 bases aligning to TRBD1. V shed 3 bases and J 9 bases; nucleotides not matched to a gene: 2. CDR1 is SGHAT and CDR2 is FQNNGV in the germline V gene. This CDR3 region has 12 residues.

This chain connects TRBV28 to TRBJ2-1; 7 bases agree with TRBD1. J lost 5 bases, V lost 4 bases, and 11 bases had no gene match. This CDR3 is 16 amino acids long. In germline, CDR1 is MDHEN, CDR2 SYDVKM. CDR3 residues: CASSSLRDSRNNEQFF. CDR3 bases: TGTGCCAGCAGTTCTCTCCGGGACAGTAGGAACAATGAGCAGTTCTTC.

This rearrangement joins TRBV4-2 to TRBJ1-1; 12 bases match TRBD1. The trim removed 4 bases at V and 1 base at J, leaving 1 base unmatched. Germline CDR1 is LGHNA and CDR2 is YNFKEQ. The CDR3 runs 15 residues. The DNA of the CDR3 is TGTGCCAGCAGCCCGGGACAGGGGGCGAACACTGAAGCTTTCTTT. It specifies CASSPGQGANTEAFF.

The rearrangement joins TRBV7-6 to TRBJ2-1, with 14 bases aligning to TRBD2. V lost 4 bases to trimming and J lost 7 bases; unmatched junction nucleotides: 6. Looked up from germline, CDR1 is SGHVS and CDR2 is FNYEAQ. The CDR3 consists of 16 residues. The CDR3: CASSSLGTSGRNEQFF. The CDR3, as DNA: TGTGCCAGCAGCTCCCTCGGGACTAGCGGGAGAAATGAGCAGTTCTTC.

This clone was observed a handful of times. The chain couples TRBV7-3 to TRBJ1-1; TRBD1 matches at 7 bases. Germline CDR1 SGHTA, CDR2 FQGTGA. The CDR3 runs 15 residues. Losses at the gene ends were 5 bases for V and 0 bases for J; bases not matched to a gene: 6. Here the CDR3 reads CASSAAGQLNTEAFF. The CDR3 DNA reads TGTGCCAGCAGCGCGGCGGGACAGCTGAACACTGAAGCTTTCTTT.

The chain employs TRBV6-2 or TRBV6-3 and TRBJ1-2; the match to TRBD1 covers 8 bases. The V gene end was trimmed by 0 bases and the J gene end by 4 bases; junction bases not matched to a gene: 4. The germline V gene encodes CDR1 MNHEY and CDR2 SVGEGT. The CDR3 has 15 residues. CDR3 loop: CASSYSAGGLYGYTF. The CDR3 bases are TGTGCCAGCAGTTACTCTGCAGGGGGCCTCTATGGCTACACCTTC.

This clone was observed a single time. The chain is built from TRBV11-2 and TRBJ1-1, with D perhaps TRBD1 (5 bases). The CDR3 runs to 14 residues. V gave up 1 base and J gave up 0 bases, with 6 bases separating them. Germline CDR1 and CDR2: SGHAT and FQNNGV. The CDR3 DNA sequence: TGTGCCAGCAGCTTAGCACAGGTGAACACTGAAGCTTTCTTT. Residues: CASSLAQVNTEAFF. Based on the CDR3 plus reference TRBV11-2 and TRBJ1-1, the full variable domain is EAGVAQSPRYKIIEKRQSVAFWCNPISGHATLYWYQQILGQGPKLLIQFQNNGVVDDSQLPKDRFSAERLKGVDSTLKIQPAKLEDSAVYLCASSLAQVNTEAFFGQGTRLTVV.

V and J are TRBV19 and TRBJ1-5, with D tentatively TRBD1 (6 bases). Germline lookup yields CDR1 LNHDA and CDR2 SQIVND (reference sequence). V was pared by 5 bases and J by 6 bases, with 17 bases between. This CDR3 comprises 15 residues. The CDR3 sequence is CASSLGQGNAQPQHF. The CDR3 DNA follows: TGTGCCAGTAGTCTCGGGCAGGGGAACGCTCAGCCCCAGCATTTT. Looking up the rest from reference TRBV19 and TRBJ1-5 gives the full variable domain: DGGITQSPKYLFRKEGQNVTLSCEQNLNHDAMYWYRQDPGQGLRLIYYSQIVNDFQKGDIAEGYSVSREKKESFPLTVTSAQKNPTAFYLCASSLGQGNAQPQHFGDGTRLSIL.

The rearrangement uses TRBV7-9 and TRBJ2-5, with a possible D match to TRBD1 (5 bases). Germline-derived CDR1 and CDR2 are SEHNR and FQNEAQ (reference sequence). The length of the CDR3 is 13 residues. Written as DNA, the CDR3 is TGTGCTACGAGCCCGGACACCCAAGAGACCCAGTACTTC. Encoded protein: CATSPDTQETQYF. The full variable domain, with the rest looked up from reference TRBV7-9 and TRBJ2-5, is DTGVSQNPRHKITKRGQNVTFRCDPISEHNRLYWYRQTLGQGPEFLTYFQNEAQLEKSRLLSDRFSAERPKGSFSTLEIQRTEQGDSAMYLCATSPDTQETQYFGPGTRLLVL.

V is TRBV18 and J is TRBJ2-7; D remains unclear. CDR3 length: 14 amino acids. Looked up from germline, CDR1 is KGHSH and CDR2 is LQKENI. The V end was cut by 5 bases, the J end by 0 bases, with 11 bases between. CDR3 loop: CASSSSSGSYEQYF. In nucleotides, the CDR3 is TGTGCCAGCTCATCATCTTCCGGCTCCTACGAGCAGTACTTC.

V gene TRBV19 combines with J gene TRBJ1-2; 8 bases align to TRBD1. The CDR3 contains 15 residues. Germline V gives CDR1 LNHDA, CDR2 SQIVND (reference sequence). V dropped 5 bases and J dropped 8; count of bases not matched to a gene: 13. Here the CDR3 reads CASSVSGGYDYGYTF. The CDR3 bases are TGTGCCAGTAGTGTCTCAGGGGGCTACGATTACGGCTACACCTTC.

This CDR3 is CASSIRDSYEQYF. CDR3 coding DNA: TGCGCCAGCAGCATTCGGGACTCCTACGAGCAGTACTTC. This chain connects TRBV5-1 to TRBJ2-7; possible D gene TRBD2, 5 bases. The CDR3 runs 13 residues. The germline V gene has CDR1 SGHRS and CDR2 YFSETQ. The V and J ends lost 4 bases and 0 bases respectively, with 8 bases between them.

This sequence joins TRBV4-2 and TRBJ1-3; D unresolved. The V gene's germline CDR1 is LGHNA and CDR2 YNFKEQ. The CDR3 loop spans 19 amino acids. The V gene lost 1 base and the J gene lost 3 bases, with 22 bases spanning the gap. The CDR3 DNA follows: TGTGCCAGCAGCCAAGGGGCCGGGCGCATGTCGGCGGGTGGAAACACCATATATTTT. Its translation: CASSQGAGRMSAGGNTIYF.

The rearrangement uses TRBV7-9 and TRBJ2-7, with 7 bases identical to TRBD1. Germline V gene data show CDR1 as SEHNR and CDR2 as FQNEAQ (reference sequence). V shed 1 base, J shed 4 bases, and the junction held 10 bases outside the gene matches. This CDR3 region has 16 residues. CDR3 sequence reads: CASSLGLRQGTYEQYF. Here the CDR3 DNA reads TGTGCCAGCAGCTTAGGGCTTCGACAGGGAACGTACGAGCAGTACTTC.